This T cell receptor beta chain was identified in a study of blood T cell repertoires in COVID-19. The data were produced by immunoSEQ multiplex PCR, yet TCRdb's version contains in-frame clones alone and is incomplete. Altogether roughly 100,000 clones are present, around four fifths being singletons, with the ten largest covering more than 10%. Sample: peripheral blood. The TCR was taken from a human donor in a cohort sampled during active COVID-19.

The CDR3 bases are TGCGCCAGCAGTCATCGGCGGACTAGCGGGGGGTGGAGCACAGATACGCAGTATTTT. Protein sequence: CASSHRRTSGGWSTDTQYF. The chain is built from TRBV23-1 and TRBJ2-3, with 14 positions matching TRBD2. TRBV23-1 carries the ORF label, with uncertain function. CDR3 length equals 19 residues. Trimming at V came to 3 bases and at J to 0 bases, leaving 8 bases not matched to a gene.